These 25 T cell receptor beta chains originate from one sample sequenced in a study of T cells expressing NK-cell markers. Reprocessing the 5' RACE reads, TCRdb reports a single entry for every CDR3 protein and omits DNA. Its clone listing holds about 460,000 distinct CDR3 sequences. Sequencing was performed on blood T cells: a sorted CD56 or NKG2C T cell subset, CD4+ or CD8+ T cells, or bulk PBMC T cells (not recorded which). Receptors were obtained from a woman aged 45-60 years in good health.

The chain links TRBV20-1 to TRBJ2-6. This CDR3 has 16 residues. CDR1 is DFQATT, CDR2 SNEGSKA, per germline (reference sequence). CDR3 amino acids: CSAREVLASGANVLTF.

V usage is TRBV6-5 and J usage is TRBJ1-1; TCRdb returns TRBD1, unconfirmable since there is no DNA. Per germline, CDR1 MNHEY and CDR2 SVGAGI. The CDR3 has 14 residues. The chain's CDR3 is CASRDRVAYTEAFF.

The V gene is TRBV20-1, the J gene TRBJ2-7; the TCRdb D gene call, TRBD1, has no DNA to confirm it. This CDR3 comprises 15 residues. The germline CDR1 and CDR2 sequences are DFQATT and SNEGSKA (reference sequence). The CDR3 sequence is CSAREATGALYEQYF.

The chain couples TRBV12-3 or TRBV12-4 to TRBJ2-5; the TRBD1 assignment by TCRdb is unverifiable without DNA. The CDR3 extends over 14 amino acids. CDR3 sequence: CASSPRRTSETQYF.

V is TRBV24-1 and J is TRBJ2-3; the D call of TRBD2 rests on TCRdb alone, since no DNA is present to check it. The CDR3 has 15 amino acids. Germline-derived CDR1 and CDR2 are KGHDR and SFDVKD. The CDR3 region is CATSPSGARTDTQYF.

This chain joins TRBV5-6 and TRBJ1-1; TCRdb lists TRBD1, though no DNA is available to test this call. CDR3 length: 17 amino acids. CDR1 SGHDT and CDR2 YYEEEE come from the germline V gene. This chain's CDR3 is CASSEGQRRFSDTEAFF.

CDR3 in amino acids: CASGHGNEKLFF. The chain links TRBV12-5 to TRBJ1-4. CDR1 and CDR2 (germline): LGHNT, FRNRAP. The length of the CDR3 is 12 residues.

The chain is built from TRBV20-1 and TRBJ2-1; lacking DNA, the TRBD2 call made by TCRdb goes unchecked. Per germline, CDR1 DFQATT and CDR2 SNEGSKA (reference sequence). The CDR3 sequence is 14 residues long. The CDR3 sequence is CASPGTTPGYEQFF.

The rearrangement links TRBV12-3 or TRBV12-4 to TRBJ2-1; with no DNA, the TCRdb D assignment of TRBD2 cannot be verified. This CDR3 has 11 residues. CDR3 sequence: CASSSEREQFF.

V gene TRBV20-1 combines with J gene TRBJ2-7; the D call from TCRdb, TRBD1, cannot be confirmed without DNA. The CDR3 extends over 13 amino acids. The germline V gene encodes CDR1 DFQATT and CDR2 SNEGSKA (reference sequence). The chain's CDR3 is CSASSGHNYEQYF.

The rearrangement links TRBV3-1 to TRBJ2-6; the TCRdb call, TRBD1, lacks DNA for checking. The CDR3 extends over 17 amino acids. CDR1 is LGHDT and CDR2 is YNNKEL in the germline V gene (reference sequence). The CDR3 region is CASSLGTGNSGANVLTF.

The chain recombines TRBV5-1 with TRBJ2-1; TCRdb proposes TRBD2, but this gene call is untestable without DNA. CDR1 is SGHRS and CDR2 is YFSETQ in the germline V gene. This CDR3 comprises 16 residues. CDR3 protein: CASSWGLAGVNNEQFF.

The chain couples TRBV19 to TRBJ2-1; no DNA is available, so the TRBD1 call from TCRdb remains unchecked. In germline, CDR1 is LNHDA, CDR2 SQIVND (reference sequence). This CDR3 contains 15 residues. The CDR3 sequence: CASSTRDLKGNEQFF.

The chain carries TRBV5-5 and TRBJ1-3. The CDR3 sequence is 15 residues long. Germline assignment: CDR1 SGHKS and CDR2 YYEKEE (reference sequence). The CDR3 region is CASSLDRAAGNTIYF.

The chain uses TRBV20-1 and TRBJ2-4; the TCRdb D gene call, TRBD2, has no DNA to confirm it. Germline loops: CDR1 DFQATT, CDR2 SNEGSKA (reference sequence). This CDR3 region has 13 residues. The CDR3 sequence is CSARTGGRDIQYF.

CDR3 loop: CASSSRGPMRTDTQYF. This chain uses TRBV5-6 with TRBJ2-3; checking the TCRdb D call of TRBD2 is not possible without DNA. The germline CDR1 and CDR2 sequences are SGHDT and YYEEEE. The CDR3 consists of 16 residues. Looking up the rest from reference TRBV5-6 and TRBJ2-3 gives the full variable domain: DAGVTQSPTHLIKTRGQQVTLRCSPKSGHDTVSWYQQALGQGPQFIFQYYEEEERQRGNFPDRFSGHQFPNYSSELNVNALLLGDSALYLCASSSRGPMRTDTQYFGPGTRLTVL.

The chain employs TRBV3-1 and TRBJ2-3; TCRdb proposes TRBD1, but this gene call is untestable without DNA. The CDR3 loop spans 13 amino acids. CDR1 and CDR2 (germline): LGHDT, YNNKEL (reference sequence). CDR3 protein: CASSQGGTTTQYF.

This chain joins TRBV12-3 or TRBV12-4 and TRBJ2-1; TCRdb picks TRBD2, but there is no DNA to check that call. The CDR3 has 12 amino acids. The CDR3 protein is CASSSGVREQFF.

The gene calls are TRBV5-8 and TRBJ1-4; TCRdb names TRBD1, which stays unverified in the absence of DNA. The length of the CDR3 is 15 residues. CDR1 is SGHTS and CDR2 is YDEGEE in the germline V gene. The CDR3 protein is CASSSSGTKEEKLFF.

The chain couples TRBV7-2 to TRBJ2-3; TCRdb outputs TRBD2, but without DNA this stays unchecked. The germline V gene encodes CDR1 SGHTA and CDR2 FQGNSA. This CDR3 is built from 16 residues. The CDR3 region is CASSLAGGSATDTQYF.

The chain combines TRBV5-4 with TRBJ2-5. Germline CDR1 SGHNT, CDR2 YYREEE (reference sequence). The CDR3 totals 13 residues. The CDR3 protein is CASSIGPMETQYF.

The chain joins TRBV14 to TRBJ2-1; the D gene TCRdb calls, TRBD1, cannot be checked with no DNA. The CDR3 is made up of 16 amino acids. CDR1 SGHDN and CDR2 FVKESK come from the germline V gene. The CDR3 loop is CASSKQARGHYNEQFF.

The CDR3 here is CATSAGLAGPQETQYF. The gene calls are TRBV15 and TRBJ2-5; TCRdb's assignment of TRBD2 cannot be checked, as there is no DNA. Germline loops: CDR1 LNHNV, CDR2 YYDKDF (reference sequence). This CDR3 comprises 16 residues. The full variable domain, rest sourced from reference TRBV15 and TRBJ2-5, is DAMVIQNPRYQVTQFGKPVTLSCSQTLNHNVMYWYQQKSSQAPKLLFHYYDKDFNNEADTPDNFQSRRPNTSFCFLDIRSPGLGDTAMYLCATSAGLAGPQETQYFGPGTRLLVL.

V gene TRBV12-3 or TRBV12-4 combines with J gene TRBJ2-5; checking the TCRdb D call of TRBD2 is not possible without DNA. The length of the CDR3 is 19 residues. The CDR3 protein is CASSLNGGLAGGPRETQYF.

The chain is built from TRBV12-3 or TRBV12-4 and TRBJ2-3. This CDR3 comprises 14 residues. The CDR3 loop is CASSLGSAGDTQYF.